This TCR beta chain was captured by sequencing in a study of early T cells in non-severe SARS-CoV-2 infection. On the study more broadly: Sequencing input comprised bulk RNA from unsorted whole blood; chain pairing was not available.

Regarding this clonotype: Its target is unknown.

Whole-study results and caveats: CD4 and private specificities were missed by VDJdb matching, which favored anti-spike CD8 responses.

V was shortened by 4 bases and J by 6 bases, with 8 bases between the two germline ends. From germline, CDR1 is SEHNR and CDR2 FQNEAQ (reference sequence). This CDR3 has 12 residues. Individual cDNA molecules were tagged with unique molecular identifiers, the study reported. TCRdb fed the 5' RACE reads into MiXCR, producing one record per CDR3 protein. The data hold more than 20,000 distinct CDR3 sequences, with more than 4% observed a single time. This chain connects TRBV7-9 to TRBJ2-3; D remains ambiguous. The sequenced material came from whole blood. The clonotype was recovered from an adult who was a healthcare worker with PCR-confirmed SARS-CoV-2 infection or an uninfected control (not recorded which). The CDR3 DNA sequence: TGTGCCAGCAGCTCGGCCCGTGATACGCAGTATTTT. This gives the protein CASSSARDTQYF. The variable domain in full, completed from reference TRBV7-9 and TRBJ2-3, reads DTGVSQNPRHKITKRGQNVTFRCDPISEHNRLYWYRQTLGQGPEFLTYFQNEAQLEKSRLLSDRFSAERPKGSFSTLEIQRTEQGDSAMYLCASSSARDTQYFGPGTRLTVL.